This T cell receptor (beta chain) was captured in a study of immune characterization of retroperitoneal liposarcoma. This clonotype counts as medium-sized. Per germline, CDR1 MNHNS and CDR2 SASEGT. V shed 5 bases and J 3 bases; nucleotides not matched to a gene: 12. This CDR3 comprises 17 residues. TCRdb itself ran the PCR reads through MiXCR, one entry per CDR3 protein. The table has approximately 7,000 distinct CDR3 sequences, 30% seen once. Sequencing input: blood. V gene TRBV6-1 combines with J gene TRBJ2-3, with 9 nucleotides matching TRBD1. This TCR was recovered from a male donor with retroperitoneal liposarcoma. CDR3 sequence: CASSHPTKTGGTDTQYF. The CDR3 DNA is TGTGCCAGCAGTCACCCGACGAAGACAGGGGGGACAGATACGCAGTATTTT.